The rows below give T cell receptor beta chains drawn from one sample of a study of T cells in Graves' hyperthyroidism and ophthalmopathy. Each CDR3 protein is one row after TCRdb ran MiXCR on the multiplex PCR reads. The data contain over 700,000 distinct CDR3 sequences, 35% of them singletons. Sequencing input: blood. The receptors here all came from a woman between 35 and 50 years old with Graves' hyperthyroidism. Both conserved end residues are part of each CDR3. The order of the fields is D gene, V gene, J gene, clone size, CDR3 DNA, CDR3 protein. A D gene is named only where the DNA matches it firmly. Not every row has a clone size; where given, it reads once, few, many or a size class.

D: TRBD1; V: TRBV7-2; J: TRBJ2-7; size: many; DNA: TGTGCCAGCAGCTTCAAGACAGGGCAGGATTACGAGCAGTACTTC; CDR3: CASSFKTGQDYEQYF
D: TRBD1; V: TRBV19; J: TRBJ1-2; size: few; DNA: TGTGCCAGTAGTACCCCCCCGGGACAGCACCCTAAGAACTATGGCTACACCTTC; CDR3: CASSTPPGQHPKNYGYTF
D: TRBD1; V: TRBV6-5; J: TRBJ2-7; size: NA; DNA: TGTGCCAGCAGAAATACCGGGACAGGGGCCACGAAGCAGTACTTC; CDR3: CASRNTGTGATKQYF
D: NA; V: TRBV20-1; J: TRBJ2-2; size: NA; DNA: TGCAGTGCTAGCGGGAGAAGGAGCACCGGGGAGCTGTTTTTT; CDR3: CSASGRRSTGELFF
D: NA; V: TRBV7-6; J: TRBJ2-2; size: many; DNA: TGTGCCAGCAGCCAGCAAGGAGGGGCCGGGGAGCTGTTTTTT; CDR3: CASSQQGGAGELFF
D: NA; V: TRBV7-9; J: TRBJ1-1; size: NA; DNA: TGTGCCAGCAGCTCCAGGGTGGATGGCACTGAAGCTTTCTTT; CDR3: CASSSRVDGTEAFF
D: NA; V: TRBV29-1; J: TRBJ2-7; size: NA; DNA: TGCAGCCTAGACCCCGATTTAGCCTACGAGCAGTACTTC; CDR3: CSLDPDLAYEQYF
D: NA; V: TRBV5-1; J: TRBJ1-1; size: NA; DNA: TGCGCCAGCAGCTCAAGGCAGCCAAACACTGAAGCTTTCTTT; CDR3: CASSSRQPNTEAFF
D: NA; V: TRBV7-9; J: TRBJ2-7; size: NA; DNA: TGTGCCAGCTCGATCCACCCGGATCCCTCCTACGAGCAGTACTTC; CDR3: CASSIHPDPSYEQYF
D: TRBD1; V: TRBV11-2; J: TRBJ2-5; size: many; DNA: TGTGCCAGCAGCTTAGGACAGGGGGCGAAGATGGACTTC; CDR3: CASSLGQGAKMDF
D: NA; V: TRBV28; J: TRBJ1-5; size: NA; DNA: TGTGCCAGCAGTGAATATCAGCCCCAGCATTTT; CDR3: CASSEYQPQHF
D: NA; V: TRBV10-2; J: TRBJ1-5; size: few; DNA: TGCGCCAGCAGGGCCAGGGGTTATCAGCCCCAGCATTTT; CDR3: CASRARGYQPQHF
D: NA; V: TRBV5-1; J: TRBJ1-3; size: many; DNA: TGCGCCAGCAGCTTGGCAGGGAATACTGGAAACACCATATATTTT; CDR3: CASSLAGNTGNTIYF
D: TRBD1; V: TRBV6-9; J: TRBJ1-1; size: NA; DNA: TGTGCCGCCGCGGACAGGGTAGATTGGAACACTGAAGCTTTCTTT; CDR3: CAAADRVDWNTEAFF
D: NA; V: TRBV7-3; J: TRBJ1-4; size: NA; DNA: TGTGCCAGCAGCTTAAACGGAGCGTTGTTAAAACTGTTTTTT; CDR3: CASSLNGALLKLFF
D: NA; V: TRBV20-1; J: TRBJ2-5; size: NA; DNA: NA; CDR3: CSAVGGGASRETLYF
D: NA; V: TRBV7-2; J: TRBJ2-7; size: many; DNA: TGTGCCAGCAGCTCGGCCACGGGTGGGGTCTCCTACGAGCAGTACTTC; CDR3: CASSSATGGVSYEQYF
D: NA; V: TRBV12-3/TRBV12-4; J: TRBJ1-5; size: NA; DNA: TGTGCCAGCAGCGCAGGACAAAATGGACAGCCCCAGCATTTT; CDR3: CASSAGQNGQPQHF
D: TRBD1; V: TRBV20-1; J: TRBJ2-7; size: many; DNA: TGCAGTGCTAGAGAGACAGGGGGGAACGAGCAGTACTTC; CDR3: CSARETGGNEQYF
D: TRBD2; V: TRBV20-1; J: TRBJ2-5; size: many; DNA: TGCAGTGCTAGCCCACTAGCGGGGGGGAATCAAGAGACCCAGTACTTC; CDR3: CSASPLAGGNQETQYF
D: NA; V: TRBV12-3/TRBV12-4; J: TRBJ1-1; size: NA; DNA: TGTGCCAGCAGTTTATCTGGGTTGGCTGAAGCTTTCTTT; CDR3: CASSLSGLAEAFF
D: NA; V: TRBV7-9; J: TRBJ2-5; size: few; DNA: TGTGCCAGCAGCTTAGCGGAGTACCAAGAGACCCAGTACTTC; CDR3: CASSLAEYQETQYF
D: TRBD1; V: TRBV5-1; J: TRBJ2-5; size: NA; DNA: TGCGCCAGCAGCTTGGGACAGGGATCCGGCGAGACCCAGTACTTC; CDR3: CASSLGQGSGETQYF
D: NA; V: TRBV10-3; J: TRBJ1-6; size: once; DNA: TGTGCCATCACTGGACGGCAGAATTCACCCCTCCACTTT; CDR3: CAITGRQNSPLHF
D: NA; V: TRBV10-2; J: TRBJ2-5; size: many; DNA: TGCGCCAGTAGTGATCGGATGAGGGAAGGGGGGGAGACCCAGTACTTC; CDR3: CASSDRMREGGETQYF
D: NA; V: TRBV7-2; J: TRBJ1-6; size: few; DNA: TGTGCCAGCAGCACCGGGACCCGAAATTCACCCCTCCACTTT; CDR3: CASSTGTRNSPLHF
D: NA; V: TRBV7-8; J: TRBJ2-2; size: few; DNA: TGTGCCAGCGGACAGATTCACACCGGGGAGCTGTTTTTT; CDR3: CASGQIHTGELFF
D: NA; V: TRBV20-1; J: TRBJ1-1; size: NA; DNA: TGCAGTGCTAGAGATGCGAAGGGACCTCCGAGGACTGAAGCTTTCTTT; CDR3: CSARDAKGPPRTEAFF
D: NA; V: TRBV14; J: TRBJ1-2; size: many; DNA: TGTGCCAGCAGCCAAGAGCTCACCTCTGGACATGGCTACACCTTC; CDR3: CASSQELTSGHGYTF
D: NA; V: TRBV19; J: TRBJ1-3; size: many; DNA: TGTGCCAGTAGTATGTTCGGTGGAAACACCATATATTTT; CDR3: CASSMFGGNTIYF